The rows below give T cell receptor beta chains drawn from one sample of a study of blood T cell repertoires in COVID-19. Libraries were prepared by immunoSEQ multiplex PCR; TCRdb keeps only in-frame clonotypes and omits some of them. This sample has 180,000 or so clones, with about 86% found just once. Sequencing was carried out using peripheral blood. Receptors were obtained from a woman aged 60 to 75 with COVID-19, enrolled during active disease. The CDR3 runs from the conserved cysteine through the conserved F or W. D genes are given only for firm matches. Clone sizes are given selectively: once, few, many, or a class where the clone is expanded.

v_call	clone_size	d_call	j_call	cdr3_nt	cdr3_aa
TRBV7-2	.	TRBD1	TRBJ1-3	TGTGCCAGCAGCCTTAGGCCGGGGACAGGTTTCTCTGGAAACACCATATATTTT	CASSLRPGTGFSGNTIYF
TRBV19	.	TRBD1	TRBJ1-1	TGTGCCAGTAGCCACAGGGGGGAAGGGACTGAAGCTTTCTTT	CASSHRGEGTEAFF
TRBV10-3	.	.	TRBJ2-2	TGTGCCATCAGACCGACAGGGAACACCGGGGAGCTGTTTTTT	CAIRPTGNTGELFF
TRBV19	.	.	TRBJ2-1	TGTGCCAGTAGTCCCCTTTTAGGGAGTGACAATGAGCAGTTCTTC	CASSPLLGSDNEQFF
TRBV3-1/TRBV3-2	.	TRBD2	TRBJ2-3	TGTGCCAGCAGCCAAGCCCGGGGCGGGAGAGGCGCAGATACGCAGTATTTT	CASSQARGGRGADTQYF
TRBV15	once	TRBD1	TRBJ2-5	TGTGCCACCAGCAGAGATAAATACGCCGGGGACAGGGAGACCCAGTACTTC	CATSRDKYAGDRETQYF
TRBV9	.	.	TRBJ2-2	TGTGCCAGCAGCGGCGGGGACACCGGGGAGCTGTTTTTT	CASSGGDTGELFF
TRBV3-1/TRBV3-2	.	TRBD1	TRBJ2-7	TGTGCCAGCAGCTTCGGGACAGGGGTCTCCTACGAGCAGTACTTC	CASSFGTGVSYEQYF
TRBV24-1	.	.	TRBJ2-7	TGTGCCACCAGTGATACGAACAGTGTCGAGCAGTACTTC	CATSDTNSVEQYF
TRBV19	.	.	TRBJ2-2	TGTGCCAGTAAAGGCACAGGCGTACCCGGGGAGCTGTTTTTT	CASKGTGVPGELFF
TRBV19	.	TRBD1	TRBJ1-6	TGTGCCAGTAATCCGACAGGGCGGAATTCACCCCTCCACTTT	CASNPTGRNSPLHF
TRBV30	.	TRBD2	TRBJ2-2	TGTGCCTGGAGCCCGGGACTAGCTGGGTCCTACACCGGGGAGCTGTTTTTT	CAWSPGLAGSYTGELFF
TRBV28	.	.	TRBJ2-4	TGTGCCAGCAGTTTAGGCAGGGGAAACATTCAGTACTTC	CASSLGRGNIQYF
TRBV13	.	TRBD1	TRBJ2-7	TGTGCCAGCAGCTTAGCTTCGTCAAGGACAGGGGCCTACGAGCAGTACTTC	CASSLASSRTGAYEQYF